The 20 T cell receptor beta chains presented below share a single source sample, sequenced in a study of control samples from healthy donors and cancer patients (dated by TCRdb to 2020 to 2021). Library generation was performed with the immunoSEQ multiplex PCR assay. TCRdb provides this immuneACCESS table in a form limited to in-frame rearrangements. Some clones are lacking; in checked studies, under half of them reflect an unresolved V gene, and why the rest are absent is not known. Across this sample there are 150,000 or so clones, with approximately 94% seen only once. The top ten hold 5.8% of the sample. Sequenced: blood. The receptors stem from a man between 18 and 29 years old in good health.

This clone was seen only once. The chain is built from TRBV29-1 and TRBJ1-2; D gene ambiguous. CDR1 and CDR2 from the germline V gene are SQVTM and ANQGSEA. The CDR3 totals 11 residues. The germline V and J ends were trimmed by 7 bases and 7 bases, with 13 bases remaining between them. The CDR3, as DNA: TGCAGCGGGGGTACGGGAGGTGGCTACACCTTC. Amino acids: CSGGTGGGYTF.

The genes are TRBV7-2 and TRBJ1-3, with D tentatively TRBD1 (5 bases). V was shortened by 6 bases and J by 0 bases, with 9 bases between the two germline ends. Germline V gives CDR1 SGHTA, CDR2 FQGNSA. CDR3 length equals 14 residues. The CDR3 DNA reads TGTGCCAGCAGGGGACTGAACTCTGGAAACACCATATATTTT. Protein sequence: CASRGLNSGNTIYF.

V is TRBV7-3 and J is TRBJ2-1, with 8 bases that match TRBD1. V gave up 6 bases and J gave up 8 bases; unmatched junction bases: 6. Germline CDR1 and CDR2: SGHTA and FQGTGA. The CDR3 contains 13 residues. CDR3 sequence: CASRETGADEQFF. CDR3 bases: TGTGCCAGCAGGGAGACAGGGGCGGATGAGCAGTTCTTC.

The genes are TRBV9 and TRBJ1-2, with 10 positions matching TRBD1. The CDR3 is 17 residues long. Germline lookup yields CDR1 SGDLS and CDR2 YYNGEE. The J segment lost 6 bases and the V segment lost 0 bases, leaving 11 bases of the junction unmatched. CDR3 nucleotides: TGTGCCAGCAGCGTAGGGGTTGGGACAGGGGTGGGCGATGGCTACACCTTC. It codes for CASSVGVGTGVGDGYTF.

The chain has TRBV6-2 or TRBV6-3 and TRBJ2-3; 7 nucleotides line up with TRBD2. Trimming took 6 bases from V and 4 from J; bases not matched to a gene: 7. In germline, CDR1 is MNHEY, CDR2 SVGEGT. This CDR3 comprises 14 residues. CDR3 sequence: CASSLGLDPDTQYF. The CDR3 DNA reads as TGTGCCAGCAGCCTAGGACTAGACCCAGATACGCAGTATTTT.

DNA of the CDR3: TGTGCCAGCAGCTTTTCTGCAGGTTCCCCCTTCACTGAAGCTTTCTTT. Translating gives CASSFSAGSPFTEAFF. This sequence joins TRBV5-8 and TRBJ1-1; unclear D gene. Germline assignment: CDR1 SGHTS and CDR2 YDEGEE. This CDR3 contains 16 residues. Trimming stripped 2 bases from V and 4 bases from J, with 18 bases between.

The V call is TRBV16, the J call TRBJ2-7; 8 bases agree with TRBD1. The CDR3 sequence is 15 residues long. CDR1 is KGHSY, CDR2 FQNENV, per germline. Germline trimming cut 1 base from V and 1 base from J; bases unmatched to any gene: 3. This chain's CDR3 is CASSQWDRYSYEQYF. CDR3 DNA: TGTGCCAGCAGCCAATGGGACAGGTATTCCTACGAGCAGTACTTC.

A few counts support this clone. This chain joins TRBV9 and TRBJ2-7; D possibly corresponds to TRBD2 (5 bases). With 6 bases removed from V and 0 bases from J, the gap between germline ends came to 13 bases. The CDR3 runs to 14 residues. CDR1 is SGDLS, CDR2 YYNGEE, per germline. CDR3 in DNA: TGTGCCAGCACCCCAGCGGCAAACTCCTACGAGCAGTACTTC. As protein: CASTPAANSYEQYF. Filled out from reference TRBV9 and TRBJ2-7, the complete variable domain reads DSGVTQTPKHLITATGQRVTLRCSPRSGDLSVYWYQQSLDQGLQFLIQYYNGEERAKGNILERFSAQQFPDLHSELNLSSLELGDSALYFCASTPAANSYEQYFGPGTRLTVT.

The gene calls are TRBV5-6 and TRBJ1-2; D not certain. The V gene's germline CDR1 is SGHDT and CDR2 YYEEEE. The V gene lost 0 bases and the J gene lost 6 bases, with 6 bases spanning the gap. This CDR3 region has 12 residues. The CDR3 is CASSLVMDGYTF. The CDR3 DNA sequence: TGTGCCAGCAGCTTGGTCATGGATGGCTACACCTTC.

The chain links TRBV28 to TRBJ1-1; 7 bases line up with TRBD1. Per the germline V gene, CDR1 is MDHEN and CDR2 is SYDVKM. The CDR3 totals 15 residues. The V segment lost 5 bases and the J segment 3 bases; nucleotides outside the gene matches: 9. CDR3 coding DNA: TGTGCCAGCAGTCCATCGGACAGGCTACACACTGAAGCTTTCTTT. This translates into CASSPSDRLHTEAFF.

The chain joins TRBV5-1 to TRBJ1-1; D uncertain. Germline V CDR1 and CDR2: SGHRS, YFSETQ. The CDR3 sequence is 15 residues long. V lost 1 base to trimming and J lost 1 base, with 11 bases between them. The CDR3 nucleotides read TGCGCCAGCAGCTTGAATGCAGGAGAGAACACTGAAGCTTTCTTT. As protein: CASSLNAGENTEAFF.

The J gene is TRBJ2-6, the V gene TRBV5-1; D not certain. This CDR3 is built from 15 residues. From germline, CDR1 is SGHRS and CDR2 YFSETQ. V dropped 2 bases and J dropped 1 base, with 7 bases sitting between them. Here the CDR3 reads CASSFLISGANVLTF. CDR3 DNA sequence: TGCGCCAGCAGCTTTTTGATTTCTGGGGCCAACGTCCTGACTTTC. Filled out from reference TRBV5-1 and TRBJ2-6, the complete variable domain reads KAGVTQTPRYLIKTRGQQVTLSCSPISGHRSVSWYQQTPGQGLQFLFEYFSETQRNKGNFPGRFSGRQFSNSRSEMNVSTLELGDSALYLCASSFLISGANVLTFGAGSRLTVL.

CDR3 in DNA: TGTGCCAGCAGCCAGGAATTAGCGGGAGATGCGTTAGGAACAGATACGCAGTATTTT. It translates to CASSQELAGDALGTDTQYF. The chain recombines TRBV3-1 (or the pseudogene TRBV3-2) with TRBJ2-3; 9 nucleotides align to TRBD2. Germline V gives CDR1 LGHDT, CDR2 YNNKEL (reference sequence). With 3 bases clipped from V and 3 bases from J, the junction kept 16 bases outside the gene matches. The CDR3 covers 19 residues.

This chain links TRBV27 with TRBJ2-7; 10 positions agree with TRBD1. V lost 2 bases and J lost 5; bases outside the gene matches: 6. The CDR3 consists of 15 residues. The V gene's germline CDR1 is MNHEY and CDR2 SMNVEV (reference sequence). CDR3 protein: CASSLGDRGKDEQYF. In nucleotides, the CDR3 is TGTGCCAGCAGTTTAGGGGACAGGGGAAAGGACGAGCAGTACTTC.

The V call is TRBV5-4, the J call TRBJ1-2; D is unresolved. V lost 0 bases, J lost 8 bases, and 11 bases lay in between. The CDR3 covers 13 residues. The germline CDR1 and CDR2 sequences are SGHNT and YYREEE (reference sequence). The chain's CDR3 is CASSLVEVGGYTF. For the CDR3, the DNA is TGTGCCAGCAGCTTGGTAGAGGTGGGCGGCTACACCTTC.

The chain combines TRBV7-9 with TRBJ1-1; 8 bases line up with TRBD1. Germline values: CDR1 SEHNR, CDR2 FQNEAQ (reference sequence). The CDR3 spans 16 residues. V shed 6 bases and J 0 bases; nucleotides not matched to a gene: 9. The CDR3 nucleotides read TGTGCCAGCAGGCCGCGGCAGGGGGCCCTGAACACTGAAGCTTTCTTT. Protein: CASRPRQGALNTEAFF.

The rearrangement links TRBV4-3 to TRBJ2-7; no firm D call. Trimming took 1 base from V and 2 from J, leaving 12 bases between them. The CDR3 is 15 amino acids. CDR1 is LGHNA and CDR2 is YSLEER in the germline V gene. The CDR3 loop reads CASSQAVHSPYEQYF. The CDR3 DNA reads TGCGCCAGCAGCCAAGCCGTTCACAGCCCCTACGAGCAGTACTTC.

This clone was detected only a few times. V usage is TRBV16 and J usage is TRBJ1-2; the D is unclear. The V gene lost 4 bases and the J gene lost 8 bases, with 14 bases spanning the gap. Per germline, CDR1 KGHSY and CDR2 FQNENV. The CDR3 totals 13 residues. CDR3 nucleotides: TGTGCCAGCAGCCTCAGTTGGGGAGAGGGCTACACCTTC. Its translation: CASSLSWGEGYTF.

The gene calls are TRBV28 and TRBJ1-5; the D gene is possibly TRBD1 (5 bases). The V gene lost 10 bases and the J gene lost 5 bases, with 15 bases spanning the gap. The CDR3 has 13 amino acids. Germline loops: CDR1 MDHEN, CDR2 SYDVKM. CDR3 sequence: CATVWGKDQPQHF. CDR3 in DNA: TGTGCCACCGTGTGGGGCAAAGATCAGCCCCAGCATTTT.

This sequence joins TRBV7-8 and TRBJ1-3; possibly TRBD1 for D (6 bases). Trimming removed 1 base at V and 4 bases at J, with 14 bases between. This CDR3 region has 16 residues. Looked up from germline, CDR1 is SGHVS and CDR2 is FQNEAQ. The CDR3 sequence: CASSLVHQGPGNTIYF. The CDR3 coding sequence is TGTGCCAGCAGCTTAGTCCATCAGGGGCCAGGAAACACCATATATTTT.